These T cell receptor beta chains were read from a single sample in a study of T cells after yellow fever vaccination. TCRdb recomputed calls from the 5' RACE reads with MiXCR, one row per CDR3 protein. The sample carries 250,000 to 300,000 distinct CDR3 sequences, 5.2% recorded once. The sequencing here drew on CD4+ T cells sorted from PBMCs, taken on the day of the yellow fever booster vaccination. These receptors came from a man younger than 35 who received the YFV17D yellow fever vaccine. The CDR3 runs from the conserved cysteine through the conserved F or W. A D gene is named only where the DNA matches it firmly. Only some rows state a clone size, as once, few, many or a class for expanded clones.

d_call | clone_size | j_call | v_call | cdr3_nt | cdr3_aa
TRBD1 | NA | TRBJ2-7 | TRBV6-1 | TGTGCCAGCAGGGGCCGGACAGGGAATATCTACGAGCAGTACTTC | CASRGRTGNIYEQYF
TRBD1 | few | TRBJ2-1 | TRBV6-5 | TGTGCCAGCAGTCCCGCCGGACAGGGATTAGATGAGCAGTTCTTC | CASSPAGQGLDEQFF
NA | many | TRBJ2-5 | TRBV5-1 | TGCGCCAGCAGCTGGACCACTCAAGAGACCCAGTACTTC | CASSWTTQETQYF
NA | few | TRBJ2-5 | TRBV6-2/TRBV6-3 | TGTGCCAGCAGTTACCCGCCCGGCCGCCCAGACCGCGAAGGGGCCCAGTACTTC | CASSYPPGRPDREGAQYF
NA | few | TRBJ1-2 | TRBV27 | TGTGCCAGCAGCCTCGGCTTACGCGATGGCTACACCTTC | CASSLGLRDGYTF
TRBD2 | NA | TRBJ2-3 | TRBV12-3/TRBV12-4 | TGTGCCAGCAGCTCTAGCGGGGGGGGCACAGATACGCAGTATTTT | CASSSSGGGTDTQYF
NA | NA | TRBJ2-5 | TRBV30 | TGTGCCGGGACGCTTGGGGGGGAGACCCAGTACTTC | CAGTLGGETQYF
TRBD2 | NA | TRBJ2-1 | TRBV4-3 | TGCGCCAGCAGCCAAGTCGGGAGGGGTCGAAATCGTGAGCAGTTCTTC | CASSQVGRGRNREQFF
NA | NA | TRBJ2-2 | TRBV4-1 | TGCGCCAGCAGCCAAGACAGGCGCCACGTGGAGACCGGGGAGCTGTTTTTT | CASSQDRRHVETGELFF
NA | few | TRBJ1-1 | TRBV19 | TGTGCCAGTAGTACGCAGGGGCCTGACACTGAAGCTTTCTTT | CASSTQGPDTEAFF
NA | NA | TRBJ2-6 | TRBV28 | TGTGCCAGCAGTTTGTCAGGGCCTGGGGCCAACGTCCTGACTTTC | CASSLSGPGANVLTF
NA | NA | TRBJ1-1 | TRBV5-4 | TGTGCCAGCAGCTGGGGTGGAGGGGGGACTGAAGCTTTCTTT | CASSWGGGGTEAFF
TRBD2 | many | TRBJ2-5 | TRBV20-1 | TGCAGTGCTGCCGGGACTACAGACCAGTACTTC | CSAAGTTDQYF
TRBD2 | few | TRBJ2-3 | TRBV4-1 | TGCGCCAGCAGCCAGCCCGGGACTAGGCGCACAGATACGCAGTATTTT | CASSQPGTRRTDTQYF
TRBD2 | NA | TRBJ2-4 | TRBV15 | TGTGCCACCAGCAGAACCCAAGGGGTGGGGAGGGTTCAGTACTTC | CATSRTQGVGRVQYF
NA | few | TRBJ2-6 | TRBV12-3/TRBV12-4 | TGTGCCAGCAGTTTAAGAGGCGGGACAGCTGGGGCCAACGTCCTGACTTTC | CASSLRGGTAGANVLTF
NA | NA | TRBJ2-5 | TRBV5-1 | TGCGCCAGCAGCTTTTGGGTACAAGAGACCCAGTACTTC | CASSFWVQETQYF
TRBD1 | NA | TRBJ1-2 | TRBV6-5 | TGTGCCAGCAGGCCGGGACAGGGGGGCTATGGCTACACCTTC | CASRPGQGGYGYTF
NA | many | TRBJ2-3 | TRBV5-1 | TGCGCCAGCAGCTTGGACCCCCTAGCGGATACGCAGTATTTT | CASSLDPLADTQYF
TRBD1 | few | TRBJ1-5 | TRBV4-3 | TGCGCCAGCAGCCCACGGACAGGGGCACGGCCCCAGCATTTT | CASSPRTGARPQHF
NA | NA | TRBJ1-5 | TRBV6-2/TRBV6-3 | TGTGCCAGCCATCCCACGGGGGGTACGAATCAGCCCCAGCATTTT | CASHPTGGTNQPQHF
NA | many | TRBJ2-5 | TRBV2 | TGTGCCAGCAGTGAAGCCGGCAGGATGCACCAAGAGACCCAGTACTTC | CASSEAGRMHQETQYF
NA | NA | TRBJ2-5 | TRBV27 | TGTGCCAGCAGTTTAAGTTGGGGGGGCGAGACCCAGTACTTC | CASSLSWGGETQYF
NA | few | TRBJ1-5 | TRBV12-3/TRBV12-4 | TGTGCCAGTGGACAACTCAATCAGCCCCAGCATTTT | CASGQLNQPQHF
NA | NA | TRBJ1-2 | TRBV28 | TGTGCCAGCAGTTTACTTTCTAGTGGCTACACCTTC | CASSLLSSGYTF
NA | many | TRBJ1-6 | TRBV28 | TGTGCCAGCAGTTTTGGGGACCCGGATAATTCACCCCTCCACTTT | CASSFGDPDNSPLHF
NA | few | TRBJ1-4 | TRBV4-1 | TGCGCCAGCAGCCAAGATTTGGCCGAAAAACTGTTTTTT | CASSQDLAEKLFF
TRBD1 | NA | TRBJ2-7 | TRBV2 | TGTGCCAGCAGGATGGACAGGCCCCACTCCTACGAGCAGTACTTC | CASRMDRPHSYEQYF
NA | NA | TRBJ1-1 | TRBV30 | TGTGCCTGGAGTCTTTACACTGAAGCTTTCTTT | CAWSLYTEAFF
NA | many | TRBJ1-1 | TRBV7-9 | TGTGCCAGCAGCCTCAGGGACGGGAACACTGAAGCTTTCTTT | CASSLRDGNTEAFF
NA | few | TRBJ2-5 | TRBV5-1 | TGCGCCAGCAGCTTGGCCGTTGGACCTCAAGAGACCCAGTACTTC | CASSLAVGPQETQYF
TRBD2 | few | TRBJ2-3 | TRBV3-1 | TGTGCCAGCAGCCAAGCGGGGGGACTAAGGGGCCCAGATACGCAGTATTTT | CASSQAGGLRGPDTQYF
NA | NA | TRBJ2-1 | TRBV29-1 | TGCAGCGTTGCTGAAGGGTGGGCGGCTGGAGAGCAGTTCTTC | CSVAEGWAAGEQFF
NA | few | TRBJ2-2 | TRBV7-6 | TGTGCCAGCAGCCTCCTACGGATGAACACCGGGGAGCTGTTTTTT | CASSLLRMNTGELFF
NA | few | TRBJ1-2 | TRBV9 | TGTGCCAGCAGCCCTAGACCTCGGGGTGGCTACACCTTC | CASSPRPRGGYTF